These 14 T cell receptor beta chains were all obtained from the same sample, sequenced in a study of cytomegalovirus exposure and HLA in healthy donors. Primers: 60 Vbeta forward and 13 Jbeta reverse. Assay used: immunoSEQ multiplex PCR; TCRdb lists only in-frame clones, some missing. There are approximately 250,000 clones in the sample; 70% to 90% occur only once, and about 0.25% lies in the top ten. The sample taken for sequencing was PBMCs. These receptor sequences come from a girl aged 2 to 9 in good health and CMV-seronegative.

The rearrangement links TRBV5-1 to TRBJ1-5; possibly TRBD1 for D (5 bases). This CDR3 is 13 amino acids long. Germline CDR1 SGHRS, CDR2 YFSETQ. Trimming shortened V by 2 bases and J by 7 bases, and 10 bases separated the two germline ends. The CDR3 here is CASSLFQGQPQHF. Here the CDR3 DNA reads TGCGCCAGCAGCTTATTCCAGGGACAGCCCCAGCATTTT.

For the CDR3, the DNA is TGTGCCAGCAGCGCACAGGGGTATAACTATGGCTACACCTTC. Translated, it gives CASSAQGYNYGYTF. This rearrangement joins TRBV7-8 to TRBJ1-2; the match to TRBD1 covers 7 bases. The CDR3 length is 14 residues. V lost 5 bases, J lost 1 base, and 4 bases stayed unmatched. Per germline, CDR1 SGHVS and CDR2 FQNEAQ.

The chain joins TRBV19 to TRBJ1-4, with TRBD1 as a possible D gene (5 bases). The CDR3 is 15 residues long. Germline V gene data show CDR1 as LNHDA and CDR2 as SQIVND (reference sequence). V was cut by 6 bases and J by 6 bases, with 17 bases left in between. The CDR3 sequence is CASSSQGLRYEKLFF. The DNA for the CDR3 is TGTGCCAGTAGCTCCCAGGGTCTTCGATATGAAAAACTGTTTTTT. The whole variable domain, filled in from reference TRBV19 and TRBJ1-4, reads DGGITQSPKYLFRKEGQNVTLSCEQNLNHDAMYWYRQDPGQGLRLIYYSQIVNDFQKGDIAEGYSVSREKKESFPLTVTSAQKNPTAFYLCASSSQGLRYEKLFFGSGTQLSVL.

The chain recombines TRBV11-3 with TRBJ2-2; TRBD2 agrees at 8 bases. The ends lost 3 bases at V and 5 bases at J; junction bases unmatched: 5. This CDR3 has 15 amino acids. CDR1 and CDR2 from the germline V gene are SGHNT and YENEEA. CDR3 DNA: TGTGCCAGCAGCTTTACTAGCGGTGGGACCGGGGAGCTGTTTTTT. Residues: CASSFTSGGTGELFF.

The V call is TRBV9, the J call TRBJ1-1; the D is unclear. The V end lost 0 bases, the J end lost 0 bases, and 9 bases lay between the germline ends. CDR1 SGDLS and CDR2 YYNGEE come from the germline V gene. The CDR3 covers 15 residues. The CDR3 DNA reads as TGTGCCAGCAGCGTAGGAGGGCCGCTGAACACTGAAGCTTTCTTT. Translation gives CASSVGGPLNTEAFF.

The V call is TRBV7-9, the J call TRBJ2-7; D is perhaps TRBD2 (6 bases). The CDR3 contains 16 residues. The germline gives CDR1 SEHNR, CDR2 FQNEAQ (reference sequence). V was clipped by 7 bases and J by 0 bases, with 19 bases between them. In DNA form, the CDR3 reads TGTGCCAGCACCCCCGGAGGGGTACAGAGCTCCTACGAGCAGTACTTC. Translation: CASTPGGVQSSYEQYF. Full variable domain (missing parts from reference TRBV7-9 and TRBJ2-7): DTGVSQNPRHKITKRGQNVTFRCDPISEHNRLYWYRQTLGQGPEFLTYFQNEAQLEKSRLLSDRFSAERPKGSFSTLEIQRTEQGDSAMYLCASTPGGVQSSYEQYFGPGTRLTVT.

The V call is TRBV30, the J call TRBJ1-2; a weak D match, TRBD1 (6 bases). CDR1 and CDR2 (germline): GTSNPN, SVGIG (reference sequence). This CDR3 has 13 residues. The V end lost 8 bases, the J end lost 0 bases, and 13 bases lay between the germline ends. This chain's CDR3 is CAQVQGSNYGYTF. In DNA form, the CDR3 reads TGTGCCCAAGTACAGGGATCTAACTATGGCTACACCTTC. Filled out from reference TRBV30 and TRBJ1-2, the complete variable domain reads SQTIHQWPATLVQPVGSPLSLECTVEGTSNPNLYWYRQAAGRGLQLLFYSVGIGQISSEVPQNLSASRPQDRQFILSSKKLLLSDSGFYLCAQVQGSNYGYTFGSGTRLTVV.

This clone was seen only once. V usage is TRBV6-5 and J usage is TRBJ2-7; 8 bases fit TRBD2. This CDR3 region has 15 residues. V shed 7 bases and J 0 bases; nucleotides not matched to a gene: 8. Germline V gene sequence: CDR1 MNHEY, CDR2 SVGAGI. Here the CDR3 DNA reads TGTGCCAGCAATAACTTAGCGGGAAGCTCCTACGAGCAGTACTTC. Translation: CASNNLAGSSYEQYF.

The chain has TRBV6-5 and TRBJ1-2, with 10 bases fitting TRBD1. Looked up from germline, CDR1 is MNHEY and CDR2 is SVGAGI. This CDR3 spans 15 amino acids. Trimming cost V 2 bases and J 7 bases; bases outside gene matches: 7. The CDR3 DNA reads as TGTGCCAGCAGTTACGCGACAGGGGGCGAAGGTGGCTACACCTTC. Its translation is CASSYATGGEGGYTF.

V gene TRBV5-1 combines with J gene TRBJ1-1; 8 bases map to TRBD1. The germline V gene has CDR1 SGHRS and CDR2 YFSETQ. CDR3 length equals 17 residues. The ends lost 3 bases at V and 5 bases at J; junction bases unmatched: 15. The CDR3 spells CASSSKPGGAVGTEAFF. The DNA of the CDR3 is TGCGCCAGCAGCTCCAAACCAGGGGGCGCCGTTGGTACTGAAGCTTTCTTT. Full variable domain (remainder filled in from reference TRBV5-1 and TRBJ1-1): KAGVTQTPRYLIKTRGQQVTLSCSPISGHRSVSWYQQTPGQGLQFLFEYFSETQRNKGNFPGRFSGRQFSNSRSEMNVSTLELGDSALYLCASSSKPGGAVGTEAFFGQGTRLTVV.

The genes are TRBV7-7 and TRBJ2-2; 9 nucleotides agree with TRBD2. Trimming removed 8 bases from V and 1 base from J; junction bases left unmatched: 11. The V gene's germline CDR1 is SSHAT and CDR2 FNYEAQ (reference sequence). The CDR3 covers 17 residues. CDR3 loop: CASSPVAGGLNTGELFF. CDR3 in DNA: TGTGCCAGCTCGCCGGTTGCGGGGGGGCTGAACACCGGGGAGCTGTTTTTT.

The CDR3 DNA is TGCGCCACCTCCGAGACAGGGAACTACAATGAGCAGTTCTTC. It encodes CATSETGNYNEQFF. This sequence joins TRBV5-1 and TRBJ2-1; 7 bases map to TRBD1. CDR1 and CDR2 from the germline V gene are SGHRS and YFSETQ. CDR3 length: 14 residues. Germline trimming cut 9 bases from V and 3 bases from J; bases unmatched to any gene: 9. The variable domain in full, completed from reference TRBV5-1 and TRBJ2-1, reads KAGVTQTPRYLIKTRGQQVTLSCSPISGHRSVSWYQQTPGQGLQFLFEYFSETQRNKGNFPGRFSGRQFSNSRSEMNVSTLELGDSALYLCATSETGNYNEQFFGPGTRLTVL.

This clone occurred once. The chain employs TRBV9 and TRBJ1-6; TRBD1 is a possible D gene (5 bases). The CDR3 has 17 amino acids. The V and J ends lost 1 base and 0 bases respectively, with 11 bases between them. The germline CDR1 and CDR2 sequences are SGDLS and YYNGEE. DNA of the CDR3: TGTGCCAGCAGCGTATTTGACAGTCGCTCCTATAATTCACCCCTCCACTTT. The encoded protein is CASSVFDSRSYNSPLHF.

This clone was detected only once. The rearrangement uses TRBV15 and TRBJ2-5; a weak D match, TRBD2 (6 bases). Germline V gene sequence: CDR1 LNHNV, CDR2 YYDKDF (reference sequence). V was cut by 0 bases and J by 1 base, with 12 bases left in between. The CDR3 is 16 residues long. The CDR3 spells CATSREDRDFQETQYF. CDR3 nucleotides: TGTGCCACCAGCAGAGAGGACCGGGACTTCCAAGAGACCCAGTACTTC.